Following are 5 T cell receptor beta chains from one sample sequenced in a study of early T cells in non-severe SARS-CoV-2 infection. TCRdb redid the calling of the 5' RACE reads with MiXCR, one entry per CDR3 protein. The sample has approximately 110,000 distinct CDR3 sequences, more than 12% seen once. The sequencing sample was made of whole blood. The receptors come from an adult who was a healthcare worker with PCR-confirmed SARS-CoV-2 infection or an uninfected control (not recorded which).

This clonotype was observed many times. This rearrangement joins TRBV12-5 to TRBJ2-7; possibly TRBD1 for D (6 bases). The germline V and J ends were trimmed by 5 bases and 7 bases, with 9 bases remaining between them. Germline values: CDR1 LGHNT, CDR2 FRNRAP. CDR3 length: 11 residues. In nucleotides, the CDR3 is TGTGCTAGTGGTACGCAGGGGGAGCAGTACTTC. Encoded protein: CASGTQGEQYF.

This clonotype was found many times. The V and J genes are TRBV10-3 and TRBJ2-3, with D perhaps TRBD2 (6 bases). The CDR3 is 13 amino acids. CDR1 and CDR2 (germline): ENHRY, SYGVKD. Between the trimmed V and J ends, which lost 6 bases and 2 bases, there was a span of 9 bases. The DNA for the CDR3 is TGTGCCATCAGACGCGGGGTCACAGATACGCAGTATTTT. It yields the protein CAIRRGVTDTQYF.

CDR3 sequence reads: CASSQRKTSQDLGPLHF. CDR3 nucleotide sequence: TGTGCCAGCAGCCAACGTAAGACCTCACAGGACCTCGGGCCCCTCCACTTT. The chain links TRBV3-1 to TRBJ1-6, with a possible D match to TRBD1 (5 bases). CDR3 length: 17 amino acids. Germline CDR1 reads LGHDT; CDR2 reads YNNKEL (reference sequence). Trimming took off 2 bases at V and 13 bases at J, with 24 bases between the two ends.

The chain has TRBV7-2 and TRBJ2-1; D not resolved. The V end lost 2 bases, the J end lost 7 bases, and 9 bases lay between the germline ends. The germline CDR1 and CDR2 sequences are SGHTA and FQGNSA. There are 13 residues in the CDR3. The CDR3 region is CASSLTARNEQFF. The CDR3 bases are TGTGCCAGCAGCTTAACGGCGAGGAATGAGCAGTTCTTC. The entire variable domain, with the rest obtained from reference TRBV7-2 and TRBJ2-1, is as follows: GAGVSQSPSNKVTEKGKDVELRCDPISGHTALYWYRQSLGQGLEFLIYFQGNSAPDKSGLPSDRFSAERTGGSVSTLTIQRTQQEDSAVYLCASSLTARNEQFFGPGTRLTVL.

Many counts were recorded for this clonotype. J is TRBJ1-2 and V is TRBV6-6; TRBD1 aligns across 7 bases. This CDR3 region has 18 residues. With V trimmed by 8 bases and J by 6 bases, 24 bases remained unmatched. Germline loops: CDR1 MNHNY, CDR2 SVGAGI (reference sequence). The CDR3 nucleotides are TGTGCCAGCGAACCCGATATAGGGGGCCGAGTAGAGAGTGATGGCTACACCTTC. This translates into CASEPDIGGRVESDGYTF.